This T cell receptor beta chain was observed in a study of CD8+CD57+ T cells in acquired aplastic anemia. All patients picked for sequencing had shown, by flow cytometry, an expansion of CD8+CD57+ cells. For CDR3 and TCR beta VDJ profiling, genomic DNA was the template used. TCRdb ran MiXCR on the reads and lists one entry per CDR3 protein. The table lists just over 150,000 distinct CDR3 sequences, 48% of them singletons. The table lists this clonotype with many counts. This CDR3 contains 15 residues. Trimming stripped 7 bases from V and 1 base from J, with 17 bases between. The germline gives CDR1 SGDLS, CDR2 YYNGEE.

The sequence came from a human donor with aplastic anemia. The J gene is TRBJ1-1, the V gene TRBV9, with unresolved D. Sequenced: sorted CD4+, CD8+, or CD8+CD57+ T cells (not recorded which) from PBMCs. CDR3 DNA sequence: TGTGCCAGCGGTCTAAGTACCCGTGGGAACACTGAAGCTTTCTTT. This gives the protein CASGLSTRGNTEAFF.